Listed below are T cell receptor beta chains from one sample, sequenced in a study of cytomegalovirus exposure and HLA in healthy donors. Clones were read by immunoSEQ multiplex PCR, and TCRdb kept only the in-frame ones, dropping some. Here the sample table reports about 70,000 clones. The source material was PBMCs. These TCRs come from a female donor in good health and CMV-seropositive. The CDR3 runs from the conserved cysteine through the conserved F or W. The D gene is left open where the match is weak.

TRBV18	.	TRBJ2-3	TGTGCCAGCTCACCAAGGACAGGAGGGACAGATACGCAGTATTTT	CASSPRTGGTDTQYF
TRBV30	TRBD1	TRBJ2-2	TGTGCCTGGAGTGTAGGGACAGGGGGGACCGGGGAGCTGTTTTTT	CAWSVGTGGTGELFF
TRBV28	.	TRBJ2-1	TGTGCCAGCAGTTTTAGGTTAGCGGAATACAATGAGCAGTTCTTC	CASSFRLAEYNEQFF
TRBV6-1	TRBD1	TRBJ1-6	TGTGCCAGTGGGACAGGGGATAATTCACCCCTCCACTTT	CASGTGDNSPLHF
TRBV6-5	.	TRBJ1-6	TGTGCCAGCAGGGGGGGGGTTTCACCCCTCCACTTT	CASRGGVSPLHF
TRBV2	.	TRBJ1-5	TGTGCCAGCAGTGAAGGACCGCGGGGGATTGATTCCCAGCATTTT	CASSEGPRGIDSQHF
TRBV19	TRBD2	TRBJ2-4	TGTGCCAGTAGTATAACCGTGGCGGGGGGCCACAGCATTCAGTACTTC	CASSITVAGGHSIQYF
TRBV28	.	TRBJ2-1	TGTGCCAGCAGTTTGATCAGCGGCCCTTACAATGAGCAGTTCTTC	CASSLISGPYNEQFF
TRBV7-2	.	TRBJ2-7	TGTGCCAGCAGCTTAGGTTGGGGCAGGAGTAGCTCCTACGAGCAGTACTTC	CASSLGWGRSSSYEQYF
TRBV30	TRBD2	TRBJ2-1	TGTGCCTGGGGACTAGGAAACTACTACAATGAGCAGTTCTTC	CAWGLGNYYNEQFF
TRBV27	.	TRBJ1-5	TGTGCCAGCAGTAAAGGGAGGCAGTCCCAGCATTTT	CASSKGRQSQHF
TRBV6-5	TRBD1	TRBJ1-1	TGTGCCAGCAGTTACTCGGGGACAGGGAACACTGAAGCTTTCTTT	CASSYSGTGNTEAFF
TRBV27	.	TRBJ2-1	TGTGCCAGCAGTGCTAGCAGAGTCAATGAGCAGTTCTTC	CASSASRVNEQFF
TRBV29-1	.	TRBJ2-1	TGCAGCGTTGGAACACAGGACAATGAGCAGTTCTTC	CSVGTQDNEQFF
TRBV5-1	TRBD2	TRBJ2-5	TGCGCCAGCAGCCCCCTATGGGAGCGGGAGGAGCAAGAGACCCAGTACTTC	CASSPLWEREEQETQYF
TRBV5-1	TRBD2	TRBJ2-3	TGCGCCAGCAGCTTGGTGGCGGGGGGTGCAGATACGCAGTATTTT	CASSLVAGGADTQYF
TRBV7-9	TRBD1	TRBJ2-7	TGTGCCAGCAGCTTAGCGCTTGGGACAGGGGACGAGCAGTACTTC	CASSLALGTGDEQYF
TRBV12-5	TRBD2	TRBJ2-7	TGTGCTAGTGCACTAGCGGTATCCTACGAGCAGTACTTC	CASALAVSYEQYF
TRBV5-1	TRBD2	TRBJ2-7	TGCGCCACCAAGGAAGGGACTAGCGTGTACGAGCAGTACTTC	CATKEGTSVYEQYF
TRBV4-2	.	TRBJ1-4	TGTGCCAGCAGCCAAGATCGTGAGGGCGGGAGGAGTGGGTCTAATGAAAAACTGTTTTTT	CASSQDREGGRSGSNEKLFF
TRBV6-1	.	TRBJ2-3	TGTGCCAGCAGTGAGGAGGGTAGCGGCCCCACAGATACGCAGTATTTT	CASSEEGSGPTDTQYF
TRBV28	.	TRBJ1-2	TGTGCCAGCACCATTGAAAGGGGCGACGGCTACACCTTC	CASTIERGDGYTF
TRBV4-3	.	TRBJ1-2	TGCGCCAGCAGCCAAGACAGGCTGACCAACTATGGCTACACCTTC	CASSQDRLTNYGYTF